These 12 T cell receptor beta chains came from one sample sequenced in a study of blood T cell repertoires in COVID-19. Repertoires were generated with immunoSEQ multiplex PCR, while TCRdb's copy carries only in-frame clones and drops some. The sample holds 200,000 or so clones, about 80% seen once. Material for sequencing was PBMCs or T cells enriched from blood (not recorded which). These receptor sequences come from a man aged 35 to 55 who had recovered from COVID-19.

V gene TRBV10-3 combines with J gene TRBJ1-2, with D perhaps matching TRBD1 (6 bases). Trimming removed 5 bases from V and 1 base from J, with 11 bases in between. Germline CDR1 is ENHRY and CDR2 is SYGVKD. The CDR3 length is 14 residues. The CDR3: CAISPQGGNYGYTF. The CDR3 bases are TGTGCCATCAGTCCACAGGGCGGTAACTATGGCTACACCTTC.

The genes are TRBV11-2 and TRBJ1-6, with D possibly being TRBD1 (6 bases). Looked up from germline, CDR1 is SGHAT and CDR2 is FQNNGV. V was cut by 7 bases and J by 7 bases, with 11 bases left in between. The CDR3 consists of 13 residues. CDR3 DNA: TGTGCCAGCATCGAGCAGGGGAATTCACCCCTCCACTTT. This sequence encodes CASIEQGNSPLHF.

This clone was observed a few times. The chain employs TRBV7-9 and TRBJ1-3; 7 bases align to TRBD1. From germline, CDR1 is SEHNR and CDR2 FQNEAQ (reference sequence). This CDR3 comprises 17 residues. The J segment lost 1 base and the V segment lost 5 bases, leaving 11 bases of the junction unmatched. This CDR3 reads CASSPSGTAFSGNTIYF. The CDR3 coding sequence is TGTGCCAGCAGCCCATCGGGGACAGCGTTTTCTGGAAACACCATATATTTT.

This CDR3 is CASSRTGFTPGYTF. DNA for the CDR3: TGTGCCAGCAGCAGAACAGGATTTACTCCTGGCTACACCTTC. The chain recombines TRBV28 with TRBJ1-2; weak D call: TRBD1 (5 bases). Trimming left V 6 bases short and J 7 bases short, with 18 bases between. Germline V CDR1 and CDR2: MDHEN, SYDVKM. This CDR3 contains 14 residues.

The V and J genes are TRBV10-3 and TRBJ2-3, with 10 bases fitting TRBD2. The CDR3 totals 16 residues. Germline-derived CDR1 and CDR2 are ENHRY and SYGVKD. V shed 3 bases, J shed 4 bases, and the junction held 7 bases outside the gene matches. Written as DNA, the CDR3 is TGTGCCATCAGTGACAGCGGGGGGGGGTCAGCAGATACGCAGTATTTT. It is translated as CAISDSGGGSADTQYF.

The CDR3, as DNA: TGTGCCAGGCTAAGCGGCAATGAGCAGTTCTTC. This codes for CARLSGNEQFF. The J gene is TRBJ2-1, the V gene TRBV19, with a possible D match to TRBD2 (5 bases). The germline gives CDR1 LNHDA, CDR2 SQIVND (reference sequence). This CDR3 region has 11 residues. Deletions cut 9 bases from V and 6 bases from J, with 9 bases between.

The gene calls are TRBV4-3 and TRBJ1-2, with D possibly being TRBD1 (6 bases). The CDR3 length is 21 residues. The ends were cut back, 4 bases at V and 4 bases at J, with 34 bases in the middle. From germline, CDR1 is LGHNA and CDR2 YSLEER. CDR3 sequence: CASSRRSAGARAGPMTYGYTF. CDR3 nucleotides: TGCGCCAGCAGCCGAAGAAGCGCGGGGGCCCGGGCCGGGCCGATGACCTATGGCTACACCTTC.

CDR3 sequence reads: CASSSRTNSYEQYF. The CDR3 DNA sequence: TGTGCCAGCAGTTCCAGGACTAACTCCTACGAGCAGTACTTC. The chain uses TRBV6-2 or TRBV6-3 and TRBJ2-7, with D possibly being TRBD2 (6 bases). The CDR3 sequence is 14 residues long. Germline lookup yields CDR1 MNHEY and CDR2 SVGEGT. V shed 4 bases and J shed 0 bases, with 10 bases lying between them.

The genes are TRBV7-9 and TRBJ1-1; 7 positions match TRBD1. Per germline, CDR1 SEHNR and CDR2 FQNEAQ (reference sequence). The CDR3 extends over 15 amino acids. V lost 5 bases and J lost 0; bases outside the gene matches: 6. The CDR3 here is CASSPDRVMNTEAFF. The CDR3 DNA reads as TGTGCCAGCAGCCCTGACAGGGTGATGAACACTGAAGCTTTCTTT.

The chain links TRBV6-5 to TRBJ1-2, with 7 bases identical to TRBD1. This CDR3 has 15 amino acids. The ends lost 6 bases at V and 8 bases at J; junction bases unmatched: 15. Germline values: CDR1 MNHEY, CDR2 SVGAGI. The CDR3 loop is CASRRTGDPFLGYTF. The CDR3 nucleotides are TGTGCCAGCAGAAGGACAGGAGACCCTTTTTTGGGCTACACCTTC.

This chain connects TRBV7-9 to TRBJ2-1; 9 nucleotides line up with TRBD2. The germline V gene has CDR1 SEHNR and CDR2 FQNEAQ (reference sequence). This CDR3 has 18 residues. With V trimmed by 2 bases and J by 10 bases, 18 bases remained unmatched. CDR3 region: CASSLKRGGASAVREQFF. The CDR3 bases are TGTGCCAGCAGCTTAAAGCGCGGGGGGGCCTCTGCTGTGCGAGAGCAGTTCTTC.

The V call is TRBV15, the J call TRBJ1-5; 7 bases fit TRBD1. This CDR3 has 14 residues. V trimming: 8 bases; J trimming: 3 bases; junction bases outside the gene matches: 7. Germline CDR1 and CDR2: LNHNV and YYDKDF (reference sequence). The DNA of the CDR3 is TGTGCCACCGCAGGGACAGTCAACAATCAGCCCCAGCATTTT. It codes for CATAGTVNNQPQHF. The full variable domain, with the rest looked up from reference TRBV15 and TRBJ1-5, is DAMVIQNPRYQVTQFGKPVTLSCSQTLNHNVMYWYQQKSSQAPKLLFHYYDKDFNNEADTPDNFQSRRPNTSFCFLDIRSPGLGDTAMYLCATAGTVNNQPQHFGDGTRLSIL.